The clone carrying this T cell receptor (beta chain) was observed a few times. Its antigen is not known. This record comes from a study of identical twins. General observations from the study: Analyses of zero insertions could, in part, be confounded by invariant MAIT and iNKT cells. For cord blood, abundant beta clonotypes had fewer insertions, unlike memory repertoires, which showed none. It was cross-sectional statistical analysis, not following the same donors, that the conclusions relied on.

Addition of a universal primer site occurred through template switching, and cDNA carried unique molecular identifiers. From the 5' RACE reads, TCRdb called clonotypes with MiXCR, one entry per CDR3 protein. The repertoire holds 500,000 to 600,000 distinct CDR3 sequences, with around 20% as singletons. These same records also appear under a second study, on T cells expressing NK-cell markers.

Sequencing was carried out using CD4+ T cells sorted from blood. This sequence originates from a woman younger than 35 in good health.

The CDR3, as DNA: TGCAGTGCATATCCTAGCGGGGGTCAGTATGAGCAGTTCTTC. Its protein product is CSAYPSGGQYEQFF. This sequence joins TRBV20-1 and TRBJ2-1; TRBD2 matches 10 bases. The CDR3 is 14 residues long. Looked up from germline, CDR1 is DFQATT and CDR2 is SNEGSKA (reference sequence). J was trimmed by 8 bases and V by 6 bases; bases with no gene match: 10.